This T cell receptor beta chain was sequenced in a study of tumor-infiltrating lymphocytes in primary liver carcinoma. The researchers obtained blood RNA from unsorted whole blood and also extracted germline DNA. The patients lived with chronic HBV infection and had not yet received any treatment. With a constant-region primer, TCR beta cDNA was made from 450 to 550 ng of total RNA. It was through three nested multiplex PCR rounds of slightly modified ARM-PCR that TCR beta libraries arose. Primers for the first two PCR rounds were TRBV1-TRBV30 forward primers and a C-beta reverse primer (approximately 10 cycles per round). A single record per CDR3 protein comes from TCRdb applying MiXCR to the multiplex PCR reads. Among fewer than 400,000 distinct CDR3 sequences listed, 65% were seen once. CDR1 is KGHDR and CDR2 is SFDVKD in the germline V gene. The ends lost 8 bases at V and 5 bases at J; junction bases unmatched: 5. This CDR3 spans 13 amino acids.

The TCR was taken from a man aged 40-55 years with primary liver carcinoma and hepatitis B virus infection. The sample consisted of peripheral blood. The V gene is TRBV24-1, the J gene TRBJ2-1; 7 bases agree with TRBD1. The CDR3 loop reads CATMRQGHNEQFF. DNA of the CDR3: TGTGCCACCATGAGACAGGGTCACAATGAGCAGTTCTTC.